This passage covers 31 T cell receptor beta chains from one sample sequenced in a study of T cells expressing NK-cell markers. After re-calling the 5' RACE reads, TCRdb lists one entry per CDR3 protein, DNA absent. The sample's table shows about half a million distinct CDR3 sequences. Material: blood T cells: a sorted CD56 or NKG2C T cell subset, CD4+ or CD8+ T cells, or bulk PBMC T cells (not recorded which). The receptors originated from a woman aged 45-65 years in good health.

The chain recombines TRBV21-1 with TRBJ1-5. TRBV21-1 represents a pseudogene. This CDR3 spans 16 amino acids. CDR3 residues: CASSKFCGIFDQPQHF.

The chain recombines TRBV10-3 with TRBJ2-3; the D gene TCRdb calls, TRBD2, cannot be checked with no DNA. The germline CDR1 and CDR2 sequences are ENHRY and SYGVKD. There are 14 residues in the CDR3. The CDR3 sequence is CAIRGLGNTDTQYF.

This chain connects TRBV29-1 to TRBJ2-1; TCRdb's D gene call, TRBD2, goes unchecked for lack of DNA. This CDR3 has 12 residues. From germline, CDR1 is SQVTM and CDR2 ANQGSEA. CDR3 in amino acids: CSAAGTSSEQFF.

CDR3 amino acids: CSVRKYREFYGYTF. This chain uses TRBV29-1 with TRBJ1-2. Germline V lookup: CDR1 SQVTM, CDR2 ANQGSEA. There are 14 residues in the CDR3.

The chain is built from TRBV30 and TRBJ2-7; lacking DNA, the TRBD2 call made by TCRdb goes unchecked. The CDR3 has 14 amino acids. Germline lookup yields CDR1 GTSNPN and CDR2 SVGIG (reference sequence). This CDR3 reads CAWSVSGGIYEQYF.

The chain carries TRBV2 and TRBJ2-5. The CDR3 runs to 13 residues. The germline CDR1 and CDR2 sequences are SNHLY and FYNNEI. This chain's CDR3 is CANPKAGRETQYF. Variable domain in full (rest from reference TRBV2 and TRBJ2-5): EPEVTQTPSHQVTQMGQEVILRCVPISNHLYFYWYRQILGQKVEFLVSFYNNEISEKSEIFDDQFSVERPDGSNFTLKIRSTKLEDSAMYFCANPKAGRETQYFGPGTRLLVL.

The gene calls are TRBV30 and TRBJ2-1. This CDR3 is 14 amino acids long. CDR1 GTSNPN and CDR2 SVGIG come from the germline V gene (reference sequence). The CDR3 loop is CAWSVDSWNNEQFF.

The CDR3 region is CASSHRLGRAYNEQFF. V usage is TRBV27 and J usage is TRBJ2-1. The CDR3 loop spans 16 amino acids. Germline V gene data show CDR1 as MNHEY and CDR2 as SMNVEV (reference sequence).

V is TRBV28 and J is TRBJ2-4; absent DNA, TCRdb's TRBD2 call cannot be checked. CDR1 MDHEN and CDR2 SYDVKM come from the germline V gene. The CDR3 has 13 residues. CDR3 protein: CASSGRVVDIQYF. The variable domain in full, completed from reference TRBV28 and TRBJ2-4, reads DVKVTQSSRYLVKRTGEKVFLECVQDMDHENMFWYRQDPGLGLRLIYFSYDVKMKEKGDIPEGYSVSREKKERFSLILESASTNQTSMYLCASSGRVVDIQYFGAGTRLSVL.

The chain links TRBV6-4 to TRBJ2-3; no DNA is available, so the TRBD2 call from TCRdb remains unchecked. The CDR3 is 15 residues long. The germline V gene encodes CDR1 MRHNA and CDR2 SNTAGT. The CDR3 sequence: CASGSRGIPTDTQYF.

The chain has TRBV12-3 or TRBV12-4 and TRBJ2-2; no DNA is available, so the TRBD2 call from TCRdb remains unchecked. The CDR3 loop spans 17 amino acids. Here the CDR3 reads CASRGLAGGPNTGELFF.

This chain uses TRBV27 with TRBJ1-1; TCRdb indicates TRBD1, and absent DNA this call remains unverified. CDR1 is MNHEY and CDR2 is SMNVEV in the germline V gene (reference sequence). The CDR3 has 12 amino acids. CDR3 residues: CATTPSFSEAFF.

This chain links TRBV4-2 with TRBJ2-1; TCRdb gives TRBD2 as the D gene, but with no DNA this cannot be confirmed. Germline lookup yields CDR1 LGHNA and CDR2 YNFKEQ. The CDR3 totals 16 residues. CDR3 residues: CASSQETRGRDNEQFF.

The gene calls are TRBV29-1 and TRBJ2-2; the D call from TCRdb, TRBD2, cannot be confirmed without DNA. The CDR3 is 15 amino acids. CDR1 and CDR2 from the germline V gene are SQVTM and ANQGSEA. The CDR3 is CSGAGWPANTGELFF.

The CDR3 region is CASSQALRGNVETQYF. The rearrangement links TRBV14 to TRBJ2-5; TCRdb gives TRBD1 as the D gene, but with no DNA this cannot be confirmed. The length of the CDR3 is 16 residues. Germline V gene sequence: CDR1 SGHDN, CDR2 FVKESK. Using reference TRBV14 and TRBJ2-5 for the parts outside the CDR3, the full variable domain is EAGVTQFPSHSVIEKGQTVTLRCDPISGHDNLYWYRRVMGKEIKFLLHFVKESKQDESGMPNNRFLAERTGGTYSTLKVQPAELEDSGVYFCASSQALRGNVETQYFGPGTRLLVL.

V and J are TRBV28 and TRBJ1-2. The CDR3 has 15 amino acids. The germline CDR1 and CDR2 sequences are MDHEN and SYDVKM. CDR3 residues: CASSLATVDNYGYTF.

J is TRBJ2-3 and V is TRBV10-1; TCRdb gives TRBD2 as the D gene, but with no DNA this cannot be confirmed. Germline CDR1 WNHNN, CDR2 SYGVQD (reference sequence). The CDR3 totals 14 residues. The CDR3 protein is CASSDVAGDDTQYF.

The chain has TRBV3-1 and TRBJ2-5; TCRdb picks TRBD1, but there is no DNA to check that call. CDR3 length: 16 amino acids. The germline CDR1 and CDR2 sequences are LGHDT and YNNKEL (reference sequence). The CDR3 is CASSQAGTGGWETQYF.

The genes are TRBV7-9 and TRBJ2-5; TCRdb's D call, TRBD1, is unchecked because there is no DNA. This CDR3 is built from 14 residues. Germline V CDR1 and CDR2: SEHNR, FQNEAQ (reference sequence). CDR3 residues: CASSYQAGQKTQYF.

This sequence joins TRBV5-6 and TRBJ2-5. The CDR3 consists of 16 residues. Germline V lookup: CDR1 SGHDT, CDR2 YYEEEE. CDR3 protein: CASSLVATEIQETQYF.

This chain links TRBV5-1 with TRBJ2-1; TCRdb returns TRBD2, unconfirmable since there is no DNA. The V gene's germline CDR1 is SGHRS and CDR2 YFSETQ. The CDR3 runs 14 residues. The CDR3 reads CASNAGGGYNEQFF. Filled out from reference TRBV5-1 and TRBJ2-1, the complete variable domain reads KAGVTQTPRYLIKTRGQQVTLSCSPISGHRSVSWYQQTPGQGLQFLFEYFSETQRNKGNFPGRFSGRQFSNSRSEMNVSTLELGDSALYLCASNAGGGYNEQFFGPGTRLTVL.

This CDR3 is CSAREVEGTYGYTF. The chain has TRBV20-1 and TRBJ1-2. The germline gives CDR1 DFQATT, CDR2 SNEGSKA (reference sequence). CDR3 length: 14 amino acids.

V is TRBV12-5 and J is TRBJ2-3; TCRdb lists TRBD1, though no DNA is available to test this call. Germline values: CDR1 LGHNT, CDR2 FRNRAP. The length of the CDR3 is 16 residues. CDR3 sequence: CASGLWPGTGADTQYF.

J is TRBJ2-7 and V is TRBV20-1; TCRdb lists TRBD1, though no DNA is available to test this call. Germline V gene sequence: CDR1 DFQATT, CDR2 SNEGSKA (reference sequence). The CDR3 has 16 residues. This chain's CDR3 is CSARFTWGGIGYEQYF.

The rearrangement uses TRBV7-9 and TRBJ2-5. Germline CDR1 is SEHNR and CDR2 is FQNEAQ (reference sequence). This CDR3 has 14 residues. CDR3 protein: CASSVLSVQETQYF.

V and J are TRBV29-1 and TRBJ1-4; there is no DNA to check the TCRdb D call of TRBD1. CDR3 length: 15 amino acids. Germline values: CDR1 SQVTM, CDR2 ANQGSEA. The CDR3 spells CSVAQNLQGNEKLFF.

V is TRBV5-1 and J is TRBJ2-1; as DNA is missing, the TRBD1 call by TCRdb cannot be tested. Germline-derived CDR1 and CDR2 are SGHRS and YFSETQ. The CDR3 is 13 residues long. This CDR3 reads CASSLGMDKPKFF.

The chain uses TRBV24-1 and TRBJ2-1; TCRdb outputs TRBD1, but without DNA this stays unchecked. Germline CDR1 and CDR2: KGHDR and SFDVKD. This CDR3 region has 15 residues. CDR3 region: CATSDRGTGENEQFF.

The chain couples TRBV4-1 to TRBJ1-2; TCRdb picks TRBD1, but there is no DNA to check that call. The CDR3 consists of 13 residues. The germline V gene has CDR1 MGHRA and CDR2 YSYEKL. The CDR3 protein is CASSQVRGDGYTF.

The chain combines TRBV3-1 with TRBJ1-1; no DNA is available, so the TRBD1 call from TCRdb remains unchecked. Germline assignment: CDR1 LGHDT and CDR2 YNNKEL (reference sequence). The CDR3 loop spans 14 amino acids. CDR3 loop: CASSQVNGGGRPFF.

The rearrangement uses TRBV7-2 and TRBJ2-7; TCRdb calls TRBD1, which cannot be checked without DNA. CDR3 length: 13 amino acids. Per germline, CDR1 SGHTA and CDR2 FQGNSA. The CDR3 loop is CASSLAPGLRQYF.